This T cell receptor beta chain was identified during a study of CD8+ T cells in alopecia areata. At the level of the study: Treated patients were given oral tofacitinib, which was dosed at 5 to 10 mg twice daily.

Researchers took lesional scalp punch biopsies and peripheral blood from people who were alopecia areata patients. Germline values: CDR1 GTSNPN, CDR2 SVGIG (reference sequence). The CDR3 runs 14 residues. V lost 3 bases and J 4 bases, leaving 13 bases between the germline ends. Extraction and reverse transcription of RNA yielded cDNA as the sequencing template. The method was immunoSEQ multiplex PCR; TCRdb's version includes in-frame clones alone and lacks a portion of them. The sample carries around 250,000 clones, approximately 61% recorded once. For this clone: Its antigen is unidentified.

Regarding the study as a whole: Elevated clonality characterized lesional scalp relative to normal scalp, particularly in alopecia totalis/universalis. TCR sharing was clearer in mice than between patients, perhaps partly owing to patient HLA diversity.

The sample was CD4+ T cells sorted from blood, taken at week 0. The rearrangement uses TRBV30 and TRBJ1-3; D is ambiguous. The sequence was collected from a human donor with alopecia areata. The CDR3: CAWSTGVVGNTIYF. The CDR3 DNA is TGTGCCTGGAGCACTGGGGTTGTCGGAAACACCATATATTTT.